The present T cell receptor beta chain was sequenced within a study of cytomegalovirus exposure and HLA in healthy donors. TCRdb keeps only in-frame clones here, not all; method: immunoSEQ multiplex PCR. Among about 64,000 clones listed, roughly 90% were seen once. In germline, CDR1 is SGDLS, CDR2 YYNGEE. The CDR3 is 17 amino acids. The V gene end was trimmed by 0 bases and the J gene end by 0 bases; junction bases not matched to a gene: 3. The chain carries TRBV9 and TRBJ2-1; 10 nucleotides line up with TRBD2. Sequenced: PBMCs. The sequence was obtained from a woman aged 18-29 years in good health and CMV-seronegative. Here the CDR3 DNA reads TGTGCCAGCAGCGTAGTAGCTAGCGGGAGCTCCTACAATGAGCAGTTCTTC. As protein: CASSVVASGSSYNEQFF.